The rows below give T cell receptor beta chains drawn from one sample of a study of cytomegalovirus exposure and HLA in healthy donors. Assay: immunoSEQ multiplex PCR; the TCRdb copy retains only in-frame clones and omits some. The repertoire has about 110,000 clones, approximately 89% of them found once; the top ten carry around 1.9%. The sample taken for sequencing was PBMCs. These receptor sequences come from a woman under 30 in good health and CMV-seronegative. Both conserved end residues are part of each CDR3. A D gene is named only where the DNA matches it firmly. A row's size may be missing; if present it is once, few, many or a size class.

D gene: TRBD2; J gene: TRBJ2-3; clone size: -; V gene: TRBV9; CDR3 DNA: TGTGCCAGCAGCGTCGGACTAGCGACAGATACGCAGTATTTT; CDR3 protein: CASSVGLATDTQYF
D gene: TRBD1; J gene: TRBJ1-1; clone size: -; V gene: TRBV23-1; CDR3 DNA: TGCGCCAGCACAAACAGGGGGCCGACCACTGAAGCTTTCTTT; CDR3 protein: CASTNRGPTTEAFF
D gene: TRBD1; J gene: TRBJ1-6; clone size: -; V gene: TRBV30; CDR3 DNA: TGTGCCTGGAGTGCTGGACAGGGCGGTTCACCCCTCCACTTT; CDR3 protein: CAWSAGQGGSPLHF
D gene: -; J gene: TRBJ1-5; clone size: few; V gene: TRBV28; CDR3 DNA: TGTGCCAGCAGAGCCGGGACAAGGAGCAATCAGCCCCAGCATTTT; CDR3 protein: CASRAGTRSNQPQHF
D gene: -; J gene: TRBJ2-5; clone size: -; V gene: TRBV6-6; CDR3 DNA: TGTGCCAGCAGTTACTCTAGAGTGGAGACCCAGTACTTC; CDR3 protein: CASSYSRVETQYF
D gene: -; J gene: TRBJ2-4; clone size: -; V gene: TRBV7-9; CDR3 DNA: TGTGCCAGCAGCTTAGGGGGCCTAGAGGACATTCAGTACTTC; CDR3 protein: CASSLGGLEDIQYF
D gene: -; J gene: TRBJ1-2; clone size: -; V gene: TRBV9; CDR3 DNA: TGTGCCAGCAGCTTGCATCAGGGTCAAACCCTCTATGGCTACACCTTC; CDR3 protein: CASSLHQGQTLYGYTF
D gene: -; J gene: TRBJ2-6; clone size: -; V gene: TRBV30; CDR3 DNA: TGTGCCTGGACCCCGGGGGGCTCCGGGGCCAACGTCCTGACTTTC; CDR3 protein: CAWTPGGSGANVLTF
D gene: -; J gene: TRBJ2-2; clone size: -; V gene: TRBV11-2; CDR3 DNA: TGTGCCAGCAGGCACATGGGGGAGGGGGCCGGGGAGCTGTTTTTT; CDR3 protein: CASRHMGEGAGELFF
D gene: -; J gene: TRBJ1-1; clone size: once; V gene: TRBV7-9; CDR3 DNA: TGTGCCAGCAGCTTACTGGCGAACACTGAAGCTTTCTTT; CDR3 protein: CASSLLANTEAFF
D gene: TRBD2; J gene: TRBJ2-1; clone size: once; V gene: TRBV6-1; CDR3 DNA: TGTGCCAGCATCCGGACTAGCGGAAACAATGAGCAGTTCTTC; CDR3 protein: CASIRTSGNNEQFF
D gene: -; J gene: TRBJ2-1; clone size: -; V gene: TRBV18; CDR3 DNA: TGTGCCAGCTCACCAGGCGTGGACAGCAGATACAATGAGCAGTTCTTC; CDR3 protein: CASSPGVDSRYNEQFF
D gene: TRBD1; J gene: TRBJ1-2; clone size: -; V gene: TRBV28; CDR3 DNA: TGTGCCAGCAGTTCAGGGGGTGATTTAGGTGGCTACACCTTC; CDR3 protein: CASSSGGDLGGYTF
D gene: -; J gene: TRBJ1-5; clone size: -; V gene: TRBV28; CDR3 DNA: TGTGCCAGCAGTCTCATCCGGACTACCGCCCCGAATCAGCCCCAGCATTTT; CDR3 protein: CASSLIRTTAPNQPQHF
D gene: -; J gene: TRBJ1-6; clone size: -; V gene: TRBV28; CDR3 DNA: TGTGCCAGCAGTTTAAAGGCAGGGAGGTCACCCCTCCACTTT; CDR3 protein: CASSLKAGRSPLHF
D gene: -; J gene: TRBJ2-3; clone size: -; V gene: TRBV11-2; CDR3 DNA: TGTGCCAGCAGCTTAGGTCGGGAGCTCGGCACAGATACGCAGTATTTT; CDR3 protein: CASSLGRELGTDTQYF
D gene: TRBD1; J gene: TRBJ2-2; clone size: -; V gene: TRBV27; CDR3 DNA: TGTGCCAGCAGTTTGGGGACAGGGTCCGCCGGGGAGCTGTTTTTT; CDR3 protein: CASSLGTGSAGELFF
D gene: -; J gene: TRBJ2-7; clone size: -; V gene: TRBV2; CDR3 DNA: TGTGCCAGCAGGGGGGGGCGGGCTAGCGGACCCTACGAGCAGTACTTC; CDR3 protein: CASRGGRASGPYEQYF
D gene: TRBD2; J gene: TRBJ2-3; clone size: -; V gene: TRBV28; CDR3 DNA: TGTGCCAGCATTGGGTGGGGACTAGCGGGCGTTTTT; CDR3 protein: CASIGWGLAGVF
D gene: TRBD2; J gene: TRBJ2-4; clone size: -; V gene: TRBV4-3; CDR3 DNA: TGCGCCAGCAGCCAAGATTCGGCGGGAGGGAACATTCAGTACTTC; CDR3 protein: CASSQDSAGGNIQYF
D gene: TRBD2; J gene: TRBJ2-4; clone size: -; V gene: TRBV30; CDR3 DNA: TGTGCCTGGAGTGAAGGGACTATACCAAACATTCAGTACTTC; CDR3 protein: CAWSEGTIPNIQYF
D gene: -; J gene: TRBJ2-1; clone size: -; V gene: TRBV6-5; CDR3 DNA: TGTGCCAGCATGCGGGGTTCGAATGAGCAGTTCTTC; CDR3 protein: CASMRGSNEQFF
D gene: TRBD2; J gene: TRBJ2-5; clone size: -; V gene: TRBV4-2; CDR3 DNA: TGTGCCAGCAGCCTTCTCGGGGGGGACGAGACCCAGTACTTC; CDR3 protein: CASSLLGGDETQYF
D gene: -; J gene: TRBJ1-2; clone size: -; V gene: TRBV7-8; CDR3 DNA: TGTGCCAGCAGCTTAGTTAGGGAGCTCTATGGCTACACCTTC; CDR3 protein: CASSLVRELYGYTF
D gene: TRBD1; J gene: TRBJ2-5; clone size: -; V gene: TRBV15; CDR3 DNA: TGTGCCACCAGCAGAGATAGGACAGGGCAAGAGACCCAGTACTTC; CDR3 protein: CATSRDRTGQETQYF
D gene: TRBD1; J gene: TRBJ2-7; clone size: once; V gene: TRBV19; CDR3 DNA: TGTGCCAGTAGCACCCAGACAGGGCTTACGTTGGACTTC; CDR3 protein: CASSTQTGLTLDF
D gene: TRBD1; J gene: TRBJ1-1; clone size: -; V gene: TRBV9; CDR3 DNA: TGTGCCAGCAGCGTAACAGGGGGTCTGAACACTGAAGCTTTCTTT; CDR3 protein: CASSVTGGLNTEAFF
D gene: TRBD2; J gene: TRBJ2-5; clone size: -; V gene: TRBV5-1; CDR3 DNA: TGCGCCAGCAGCTCCGGACTAGCGGGGGGGCTACAAGAGACCCAGTACTTC; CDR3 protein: CASSSGLAGGLQETQYF
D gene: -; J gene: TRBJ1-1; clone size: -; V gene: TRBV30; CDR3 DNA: TGTGCCTGGAGTCCCGGGACTGAAGCTTTCTTT; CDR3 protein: CAWSPGTEAFF
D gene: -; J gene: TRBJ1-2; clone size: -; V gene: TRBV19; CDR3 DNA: TGTGCCAGTAGTATAGAGGCCGGGAATAACTATGGCTACACCTTC; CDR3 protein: CASSIEAGNNYGYTF
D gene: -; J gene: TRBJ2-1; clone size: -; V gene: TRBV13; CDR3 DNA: TGTGCCAGCAGCTTATGGGGGGTCGCTACCTACAATGAGCAGTTCTTC; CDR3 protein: CASSLWGVATYNEQFF
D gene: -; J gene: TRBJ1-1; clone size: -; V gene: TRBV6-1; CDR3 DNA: TGTGCCAGCAGTGAACTGACACCCGCGAACACTGAAGCTTTCTTT; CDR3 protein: CASSELTPANTEAFF
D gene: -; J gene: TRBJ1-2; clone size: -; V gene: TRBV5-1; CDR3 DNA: TGCGCCAGTACCATCTTGGCAGGCGCTAACTATGGCTACACCTTC; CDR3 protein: CASTILAGANYGYTF
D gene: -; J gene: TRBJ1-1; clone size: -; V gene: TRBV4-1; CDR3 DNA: TGCGCCAGCAGCCAAGGGGCAGGTATTGAAGCTTTCTTT; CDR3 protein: CASSQGAGIEAFF
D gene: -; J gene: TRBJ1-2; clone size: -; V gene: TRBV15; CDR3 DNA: TGTGCCACCAGCAGAGGCCCCAGCTATGGCTACACCTTC; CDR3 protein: CATSRGPSYGYTF
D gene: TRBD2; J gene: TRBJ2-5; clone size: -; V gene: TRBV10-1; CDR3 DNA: TGCGCCAGCAGCTCTTCGACTAGCGGGTTACAAGAGACCCAGTACTTC; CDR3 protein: CASSSSTSGLQETQYF
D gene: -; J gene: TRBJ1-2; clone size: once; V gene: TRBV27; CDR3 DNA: TGTGCCAGCAGTTACACCGGGGGGCGCGACTATGGCTACACCTTC; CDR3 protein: CASSYTGGRDYGYTF
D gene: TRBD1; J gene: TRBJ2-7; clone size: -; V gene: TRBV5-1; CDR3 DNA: TGCGCCAGCAGCTTGGCCGGGACAGGGATGTACGAGCAGTACTTC; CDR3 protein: CASSLAGTGMYEQYF
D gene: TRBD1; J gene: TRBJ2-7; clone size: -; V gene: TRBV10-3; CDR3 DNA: TGTGCCATCAGTGAGTGGCAGGGGGCGAGGGAGCAGTACTTC; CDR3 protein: CAISEWQGAREQYF
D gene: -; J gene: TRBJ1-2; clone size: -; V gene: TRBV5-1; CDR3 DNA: TGCGCCAGCAGCTTTGAGAGCTATGGCTACACCTTC; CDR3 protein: CASSFESYGYTF
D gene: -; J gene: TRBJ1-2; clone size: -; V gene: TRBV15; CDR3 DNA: TGTGCCGCCGCTACTTCGGGCAGGGCCTATGGCTACACCTTC; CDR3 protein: CAAATSGRAYGYTF
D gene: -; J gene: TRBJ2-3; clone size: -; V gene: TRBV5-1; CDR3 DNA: TGCGCCAGCAGCTTTCGAGGGCCCGGGGGAGATACGCAGTATTTT; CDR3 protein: CASSFRGPGGDTQYF
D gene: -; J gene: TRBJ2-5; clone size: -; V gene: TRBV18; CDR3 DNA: TGTGCCAGCTCACCACCGGGGGCGACCCAGTACTTC; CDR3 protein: CASSPPGATQYF
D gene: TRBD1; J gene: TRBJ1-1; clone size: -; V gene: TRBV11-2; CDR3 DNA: TGTGCCAGCAGCTTAGGCTACAGGGGGGAGAACACTGAAGCTTTCTTT; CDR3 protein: CASSLGYRGENTEAFF
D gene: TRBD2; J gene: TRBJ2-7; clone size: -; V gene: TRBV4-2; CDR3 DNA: TGTGCCAGCAGCCGGCAGACCGGGACTAGCGCAACCTACGAGCAGTACTTC; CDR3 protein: CASSRQTGTSATYEQYF
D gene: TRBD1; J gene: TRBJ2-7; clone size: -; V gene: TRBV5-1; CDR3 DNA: TGCGCCAGCAGCCCCAAGACAGGGGTCCACGAGCAGTACTTC; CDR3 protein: CASSPKTGVHEQYF
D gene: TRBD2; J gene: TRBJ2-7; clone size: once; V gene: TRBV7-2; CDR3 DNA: TGTGCCAGCAGCTCCCCCTTTAGACTAGCGGGACGCGAGCAGTACTTC; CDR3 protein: CASSSPFRLAGREQYF
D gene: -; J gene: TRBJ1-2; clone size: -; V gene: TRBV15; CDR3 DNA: TGTGCCACCAGCGGAACCGGGAACTATGGCTACACCTTC; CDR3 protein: CATSGTGNYGYTF
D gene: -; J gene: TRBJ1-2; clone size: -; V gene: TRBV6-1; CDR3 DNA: TGTGCCAGCAGTGACCCTCCTAGGGGGACCTCCTATGGCTACACCTTC; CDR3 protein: CASSDPPRGTSYGYTF
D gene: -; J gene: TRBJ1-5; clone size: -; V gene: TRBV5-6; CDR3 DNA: TGTGCCAGCAGCTTGGGACTTAGCAATCAGCCCCAGCATTTT; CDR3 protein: CASSLGLSNQPQHF
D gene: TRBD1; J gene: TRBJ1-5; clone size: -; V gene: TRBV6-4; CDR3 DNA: TGTGCCAGCAGTGACAGGGACAGGGGGGACCATCAGCCCCAGCATTTT; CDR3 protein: CASSDRDRGDHQPQHF
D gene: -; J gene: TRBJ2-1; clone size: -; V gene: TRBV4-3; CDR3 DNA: TGCGCCAGCAGCCTACAGGGTTGGGAGCAGTTCTTC; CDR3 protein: CASSLQGWEQFF
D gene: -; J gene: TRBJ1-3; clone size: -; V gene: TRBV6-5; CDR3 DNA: TGTGCCAGCAGTCTGGGGGGGGCTACGGGAAACACCATATATTTT; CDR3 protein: CASSLGGATGNTIYF